These 18 T cell receptor beta chains were all obtained from the same sample, sequenced in a study of cytomegalovirus exposure and HLA in healthy donors. The PCR employed 60 Vbeta primers together with 13 Jbeta primers. The assay was immunoSEQ multiplex PCR, and TCRdb's table has in-frame clones only and misses some. The sample holds approximately 110,000 clones, 70% to 75% seen once. The sequenced sample consisted of PBMCs. These receptors were taken from a woman in her thirties or forties in good health and CMV-seronegative.

The chain links TRBV18 to TRBJ1-2, with 7 bases lining up with TRBD1. This CDR3 has 15 amino acids. V trimming: 6 bases; J trimming: 5 bases; junction bases outside the gene matches: 12. Germline V gene data show CDR1 as KGHSH and CDR2 as LQKENI. CDR3 region: CASSERGRAMYGYTF. The CDR3 DNA reads as TGTGCCAGCTCGGAGAGGGGGCGCGCAATGTATGGCTACACCTTC.

This clone was seen more than once but under ten times. V gene TRBV18 combines with J gene TRBJ1-1; 7 bases align to TRBD1. The V segment lost 0 bases and the J segment 5 bases; nucleotides outside the gene matches: 9. The CDR3 has 16 amino acids. Looked up from germline, CDR1 is KGHSH and CDR2 is LQKENI. CDR3: CASSPPSQGVWTEAFF. DNA for the CDR3: TGTGCCAGCTCACCACCAAGCCAGGGGGTATGGACTGAAGCTTTCTTT.

The chain combines TRBV11-3 with TRBJ2-3, with 7 positions matching TRBD1. The CDR3 runs 12 residues. Germline V gene lookup returns CDR1 SGHNT and CDR2 YENEEA. After removal of 5 bases from V and 9 bases from J, the junction contained 5 bases not matched to a gene. The CDR3 region has the DNA TGTGCCAGCAGCCCCACAGGGGACACGCAGTATTTT. It specifies CASSPTGDTQYF.

The rearrangement links TRBV27 to TRBJ1-2; D is perhaps TRBD1 (6 bases). The V and J ends lost 4 bases and 4 bases respectively, with 13 bases between them. Germline V gives CDR1 MNHEY, CDR2 SMNVEV (reference sequence). There are 14 residues in the CDR3. CDR3: CASSSDRPPYGYTF. CDR3 sequence (DNA): TGTGCCAGCAGTTCGGACAGACCCCCCTATGGCTACACCTTC.

The sample holds one count of this clone. The chain has TRBV2 and TRBJ2-5; D perhaps matches TRBD2 (7 bases). Trimming took off 4 bases at V and 5 bases at J, with 14 bases between the two ends. This CDR3 spans 14 amino acids. From germline, CDR1 is SNHLY and CDR2 FYNNEI. As DNA, the CDR3 is TGTGCCAGCAGTGGGCGGGGGCGCGTTGAGACCCAGTACTTC. The encoded protein is CASSGRGRVETQYF.

This clone was detected a few times. The chain carries TRBV25-1 and TRBJ1-4; TRBD1 is a possible D gene (5 bases). Germline loops: CDR1 MGHDK, CDR2 SYGVNS. With 5 bases removed from V and 8 bases from J, the gap between germline ends came to 18 bases. The CDR3 contains 15 residues. The DNA of the CDR3 is TGTGCCAGCAGTAGTGAGCGGGGGAAGGGCGAAAAACTGTTTTTT. Protein product: CASSSERGKGEKLFF.

The chain has TRBV6-4 and TRBJ1-6; D gene ambiguous. V was clipped by 3 bases and J by 7 bases, with 10 bases between them. The CDR3 is 14 residues long. The germline gives CDR1 MRHNA, CDR2 SNTAGT. In DNA, the CDR3 is TGTGCCAGCAGTGAATTTTCGGGGAATTCACCCCTCCACTTT. It is translated as CASSEFSGNSPLHF.

The CDR3 sequence: CASSDSGGTTDTQYF. CDR3 nucleotides: TGTGCCAGCAGTGACTCCGGGGGGACCACAGATACGCAGTATTTT. The chain recombines TRBV6-4 with TRBJ2-3; 7 bases fit TRBD2. The CDR3 totals 15 residues. Losses at the gene ends were 0 bases for V and 2 bases for J; bases not matched to a gene: 2. Germline V CDR1 and CDR2: MRHNA, SNTAGT.

The table lists this clone with a few counts. V and J are TRBV11-1 and TRBJ1-2; 8 bases fit TRBD1. J lost 2 bases, V lost 0 bases, and 2 bases had no gene match. The CDR3 runs to 15 residues. Per germline, CDR1 SGHAT and CDR2 FQDESV (reference sequence). The CDR3 here is CASSLADRGNYGYTF. The CDR3 DNA reads TGTGCCAGCAGCTTAGCCGACAGGGGAAACTATGGCTACACCTTC.

The chain links TRBV5-1 to TRBJ2-2; weak D call: TRBD1 (6 bases). Trimming shortened V by 2 bases and J by 6 bases, and 11 bases separated the two germline ends. The V gene's germline CDR1 is SGHRS and CDR2 YFSETQ. This CDR3 has 14 amino acids. CDR3 nucleotide sequence: TGCGCCAGCAGCTTTATACAGGGTGCCGGGGAGCTGTTTTTT. It encodes CASSFIQGAGELFF.

Of note for this clone: The junction and the germline gene differ at one end; a read error may be behind it. The chain uses TRBV7-9 and TRBJ2-2; TRBD2 agrees at 9 bases. The CDR3 consists of 16 residues. Germline V gene lookup returns CDR1 SEHNR and CDR2 FQNEAQ (reference sequence). DNA of the CDR3: TGTTCCAGCAGCCCCCCGGGACTAGCAACGACCGGGGAGCTGTTTTTT. Protein product: CSSSPPGLATTGELFF.

J is TRBJ1-1 and V is TRBV2; TRBD1 agrees at 10 bases. CDR3 length equals 14 residues. CDR1 is SNHLY and CDR2 is FYNNEI in the germline V gene. V gave up 6 bases and J gave up 6 bases; unmatched junction bases: 7. The CDR3 reads CASRTGTGVSEAFF. The DNA for the CDR3 is TGTGCCAGCAGGACCGGGACAGGGGTCTCTGAAGCTTTCTTT.

This clone was seen a handful of times. This chain links TRBV18 with TRBJ1-2; 8 bases align to TRBD1. With 6 bases clipped from V and 10 bases from J, the junction kept 10 bases outside the gene matches. CDR3 size: 13 residues. In germline, CDR1 is KGHSH, CDR2 LQKENI. The CDR3 reads CASSQGQARDYTF. CDR3 DNA sequence: TGTGCCAGCTCCCAGGGACAGGCGAGGGACTACACCTTC.

The rearrangement uses TRBV9 and TRBJ2-5; 10 nucleotides agree with TRBD2. The CDR3 covers 15 residues. J was trimmed by 5 bases and V by 4 bases; bases with no gene match: 8. CDR1 SGDLS and CDR2 YYNGEE come from the germline V gene. CDR3 loop: CASSTTGLARETQYF. The DNA for the CDR3 is TGTGCCAGCAGCACTACGGGACTAGCGAGGGAGACCCAGTACTTC.

The chain couples TRBV20-1 to TRBJ2-5, with D maybe TRBD2 (6 bases). From germline, CDR1 is DFQATT and CDR2 SNEGSKA (reference sequence). The CDR3 is 10 amino acids. The CDR3 bases are TGCTGCACGGGGGAAGAGACCCAGTACTTC. Amino acids: CCTGEETQYF.

The gene calls are TRBV29-1 and TRBJ2-3, with D possibly TRBD1 on 5 matching bases. This CDR3 is 14 amino acids long. Germline values: CDR1 SQVTM, CDR2 ANQGSEA. Trimming left V 6 bases short and J 4 bases short, with 17 bases between. CDR3 in DNA: TGCAGCGTAACCCCCCGCAGGGATCCAGATACGCAGTATTTT. Translating gives CSVTPRRDPDTQYF.

The chain is built from TRBV6-1 and TRBJ1-5; D perhaps matches TRBD1 (5 bases). This CDR3 is 13 amino acids long. Trimming pared 7 bases from V and 6 bases from J, leaving 13 bases between. The germline V gene encodes CDR1 MNHNS and CDR2 SASEGT. The CDR3 nucleotides read TGTGCCAGCACGTTTGGGGGGACTCAGCCCCAGCATTTT. The encoded protein is CASTFGGTQPQHF.

V usage is TRBV4-3 and J usage is TRBJ1-3; D is unclear. This CDR3 contains 12 residues. Germline V gene data show CDR1 as LGHNA and CDR2 as YSLEER. V shed 5 bases and J shed 5 bases, with 7 bases lying between them. The CDR3 spells CASSYDRNTIYF. The CDR3 nucleotides are TGCGCCAGCAGCTACGACAGAAACACCATATATTTT.